This T cell receptor beta chain was recorded in a study of early T cells in non-severe SARS-CoV-2 infection. About the research overall: The sequenced material was bulk RNA from unsorted whole blood, and its chains were unpaired.

This clonotype has more than one count but fewer than ten. The antigen is not known. Individual cDNA molecules were tagged with unique molecular identifiers. Via MiXCR, TCRdb re-called the 5' RACE reads, giving one row per CDR3 protein. The sample yields about 90,000 distinct CDR3 sequences, about 12% seen once. With 0 bases clipped from V and 2 bases from J, the junction kept 3 bases outside the gene matches. In germline, CDR1 is MNHNY, CDR2 SVGAGI (reference sequence). This CDR3 spans 15 amino acids. General study findings and limits: There was a bias toward anti-spike CD8 responses in VDJdb matching, which missed private and CD4 specificities.

The V and J genes are TRBV6-6 and TRBJ1-1; 7 positions match TRBD1. Here the sequenced sample was whole blood, taken at baseline. The TCR originated in an adult who was a healthcare worker with PCR-confirmed SARS-CoV-2 infection or an uninfected control (not recorded which). CDR3 nucleotides: TGTGCCAGCAGTTACTCTACAGGGGCCAACACTGAAGCTTTCTTT. Its translation: CASSYSTGANTEAFF.